This TCR beta chain emerged from a study of cytomegalovirus exposure and HLA in healthy donors. The wider study: Caucasian-associated ancestry cluster membership applied to about four fifths of about 370 genotyped donors. Overall study results and limits: The classifier, whose performance was assessed in both the original and validation cohorts, reportedly diagnosed cytomegalovirus status with high specificity and sensitivity. Immune exposure information available was restricted to CMV serostatus. In a later analysis, productive TCRs from donors in an Asian-associated ancestry cluster reportedly carried fewer N-insertions than the cohort mean.

Primers: 60 Vbeta forward and 13 Jbeta reverse. Repertoires were generated with immunoSEQ multiplex PCR, while TCRdb's copy carries only in-frame clones and drops some. Of 140,000 to 150,000 clones listed, approximately 91% were seen once; the top ten hold roughly 0.53%. V lost 4 bases and J 8 bases, leaving 15 bases between the germline ends. Germline V lookup: CDR1 GTSNPN, CDR2 SVGIG (reference sequence). The CDR3 length is 14 residues. On this clone itself: Its target is not known.

The chain couples TRBV30 to TRBJ1-6, with D hard to call. The sample consisted of PBMCs. This sequence originates from a woman aged 40 to 55 in good health and CMV-seronegative. For the CDR3, the DNA is TGTGCCTGGACCGCCACCGCGGGGTATTCACCCCTCCACTTT. Translating it yields CAWTATAGYSPLHF. Full variable domain (rest looked up from reference TRBV30 and TRBJ1-6): SQTIHQWPATLVQPVGSPLSLECTVEGTSNPNLYWYRQAAGRGLQLLFYSVGIGQISSEVPQNLSASRPQDRQFILSSKKLLLSDSGFYLCAWTATAGYSPLHFGNGTRLTVT.